This T cell receptor beta chain was identified during a study of blood T cell repertoires in COVID-19. Study at large: Samples representing acute and convalescent COVID-19 were sourced from the United States, Italy and Spain.

Trimming stripped 0 bases from V and 7 bases from J, with 10 bases between. This CDR3 has 13 amino acids. Germline V gene data show CDR1 as SGHRS and CDR2 as YFSETQ. Authors' processing steps: The authors estimated nucleated cell counts from reference gene primer amplification. The method was immunoSEQ multiplex PCR; TCRdb's version includes in-frame clones alone and lacks a portion of them. V and J calls plus clone size are reproduced from that table; the DNA served to infer D and trimming. The sample has a few hundred thousand clones, around four fifths seen once. This chain joins TRBV5-1 and TRBJ2-5, with D unclear. Material: peripheral blood. The receptor was derived from a man aged 55 to 70 who had recovered from COVID-19. CDR3 sequence reads: CASSLVLFGTQYF. The CDR3 nucleotides are TGCGCCAGCAGCTTGGTGCTTTTCGGGACCCAGTACTTC.